What follows are 23 T cell receptor beta chains derived from one specimen sequenced in a study of OX40 agonist ivuxolimab in advanced cancers. Using immunoSEQ multiplex PCR, the repertoire was profiled, and TCRdb retains in-frame clones only, with some absent. The sample has 65,000 to 80,000 clones, over 80% seen once. This specimen was CD4+ or CD8+ T cells sorted from blood, taken in a trial of the OX40 agonist ivuxolimab. The receptors stem from an adult with an advanced solid tumor such as melanoma, head and neck, liver or kidney cancer.

The rearrangement links TRBV30 to TRBJ1-5; 8 bases are shared with TRBD1. V was pared by 0 bases and J by 7 bases, with 5 bases of the junction left unmatched. This CDR3 is 14 amino acids long. Germline lookup yields CDR1 GTSNPN and CDR2 SVGIG (reference sequence). CDR3 amino acids: CAWSVGQGRQPQHF. The CDR3 bases are TGTGCCTGGAGTGTAGGACAGGGTAGGCAGCCCCAGCATTTT.

The gene calls are TRBV27 and TRBJ2-7, with D perhaps TRBD1 (5 bases). The CDR3 has 14 residues. Trimming pared 3 bases from V and 3 bases from J, leaving 12 bases between. Germline V lookup: CDR1 MNHEY, CDR2 SMNVEV (reference sequence). In DNA, the CDR3 is TGTGCCAGCAGTTTGTCAGGGAAGGGCTACGAGCAGTACTTC. Amino acid sequence: CASSLSGKGYEQYF.

Comments on this clone: The junction and the germline gene differ at one end; a read error may be behind it. The chain employs TRBV5-6 and TRBJ2-5, with 7 nucleotides matching TRBD2. In germline, CDR1 is SGHDT, CDR2 YYEEEE. The CDR3 is made up of 16 amino acids. For the CDR3, the DNA is TGTGCCAGCAGTTTGGAAACAGCGGGACACCAAGAGACCCAGTACTTC. Its translation is CASSLETAGHQETQYF.

The gene calls are TRBV5-1 and TRBJ2-1; D unclear. The CDR3 runs to 12 residues. CDR1 is SGHRS, CDR2 YFSETQ, per germline. V shed 1 base and J shed 5 bases, with 4 bases lying between them. The CDR3 DNA reads TGCGCCAGCAGCTTGAACGACAATGAGCAGTTCTTC. Encoded protein: CASSLNDNEQFF.

V gene TRBV4-2 combines with J gene TRBJ2-1; unclear D gene. CDR3 length equals 18 residues. CDR1 is LGHNA, CDR2 YNFKEQ, per germline. The V gene lost 3 bases and the J gene lost 3 bases, with 21 bases spanning the gap. CDR3 coding DNA: TGTGCCAGCAGCCAGGACGCTTTTTCGGGTCAAAACTACAATGAGCAGTTCTTC. This encodes CASSQDAFSGQNYNEQFF.

CDR3 residues: CASSFSVYEQYF. The CDR3 nucleotides read TGTGCCAGCAGCTTTTCGGTCTACGAGCAGTACTTC. The rearrangement joins TRBV7-8 to TRBJ2-7; D is ambiguous. Trimming stripped 3 bases from V and 3 bases from J, with 6 bases between. Germline loops: CDR1 SGHVS, CDR2 FQNEAQ. This CDR3 is built from 12 residues.

This clone has only one observation. This chain links TRBV4-2 with TRBJ2-7; D might be TRBD2 (6 bases). CDR1 LGHNA and CDR2 YNFKEQ come from the germline V gene. With 1 base removed from V and 2 bases from J, the gap between germline ends came to 18 bases. The CDR3 totals 17 residues. The CDR3 nucleotides read TGTGCCAGCAGCCAAGGGGTCTGGGGGGTGACTCCCTACGAGCAGTACTTC. This codes for CASSQGVWGVTPYEQYF.

The J gene is TRBJ2-7, the V gene TRBV6-5; D gene ambiguous. The germline V gene has CDR1 MNHEY and CDR2 SVGAGI. V lost 6 bases and J lost 6, with 21 bases in between. This CDR3 comprises 15 residues. The CDR3 region has the DNA TGTGCCAGCAGCCACCAGGCCATCCCCCCCTTCGAGCAGTACTTC. Translated: CASSHQAIPPFEQYF.

This clone was seen more than once but under ten times. This chain connects TRBV7-8 to TRBJ1-5; 7 positions agree with TRBD1. Germline assignment: CDR1 SGHVS and CDR2 FQNEAQ. The trim removed 7 bases at V and 6 bases at J, leaving 9 bases unmatched. The length of the CDR3 is 14 residues. CDR3 sequence (DNA): TGTGCCAGCACATCAGGGGGAGTGGTTCAGCCCCAGCATTTT. It codes for CASTSGGVVQPQHF. The full variable domain, rest sourced from reference TRBV7-8 and TRBJ1-5, is GAGVSQSPRYKVAKRGQDVALRCDPISGHVSLFWYQQALGQGPEFLTYFQNEAQLDKSGLPSDRFFAERPEGSVSTLKIQRTQQEDSAVYLCASTSGGVVQPQHFGDGTRLSIL.

The chain joins TRBV4-2 to TRBJ2-2; 8 positions match TRBD1. Germline CDR1 and CDR2: LGHNA and YNFKEQ. The J segment lost 5 bases and the V segment lost 2 bases, leaving 1 base of the junction unmatched. This CDR3 has 14 amino acids. Here the CDR3 reads CASSQNRGTGELFF. For the CDR3, the DNA is TGTGCCAGCAGCCAAAACAGGGGGACCGGGGAGCTGTTTTTT.

This clone was counted once. This sequence joins TRBV2 and TRBJ2-1, with D hard to call. The CDR3 is made up of 13 amino acids. CDR1 SNHLY and CDR2 FYNNEI come from the germline V gene. Trimming took off 4 bases at V and 8 bases at J, with 12 bases between the two ends. In DNA, the CDR3 is TGTGCCAGCAGTGGGCCTCTAGAGGATGAGCAGTTCTTC. This translates into CASSGPLEDEQFF.

CDR3: CATRVIGDTGELFF. The CDR3 DNA sequence: TGTGCCACCAGGGTGATAGGAGACACCGGGGAGCTGTTTTTT. This chain uses TRBV15 with TRBJ2-2; unclear D gene. The CDR3 length is 14 residues. Germline CDR1 reads LNHNV; CDR2 reads YYDKDF (reference sequence). V was cut by 6 bases and J by 3 bases, with 11 bases left in between.

This rearrangement joins TRBV7-2 to TRBJ2-2; D perhaps matches TRBD1 (6 bases). The CDR3 spans 14 residues. CDR1 is SGHTA, CDR2 FQGNSA, per germline. V was pared by 6 bases and J by 2 bases, with 10 bases between. The CDR3: CASSPDRNTGELFF. The CDR3 nucleotides are TGTGCCAGCAGTCCGGACAGAAACACCGGGGAGCTGTTTTTT.

CDR3 coding DNA: TGTGCCAGCAGCACCCGGACAGGAGGCGAGCAGTACTTC. Its protein product is CASSTRTGGEQYF. V gene TRBV11-2 combines with J gene TRBJ2-7; 7 positions match TRBD1. After removal of 5 bases from V and 6 bases from J, the junction contained 7 bases not matched to a gene. Germline CDR1 reads SGHAT; CDR2 reads FQNNGV. The length of the CDR3 is 13 residues.

In the case of this clone: At the DNA level, this CDR3 is encoded by other sequences in the same sample as well. This chain connects TRBV6-1 to TRBJ1-2; TRBD1 matches at 7 bases. This CDR3 has 15 residues. The V gene end was trimmed by 2 bases and the J gene end by 5 bases; junction bases not matched to a gene: 8. Germline V CDR1 and CDR2: MNHNS, SASEGT. This chain's CDR3 is CASSERGQNMYGYTF. The DNA for the CDR3 is TGTGCCAGCAGTGAAAGGGGGCAGAACATGTATGGCTACACCTTC.

The chain joins TRBV4-3 to TRBJ2-5; TRBD2 matches at 9 bases. CDR1 is LGHNA, CDR2 YSLEER, per germline. This CDR3 region has 16 residues. The V gene end was trimmed by 1 base and the J gene end by 5 bases; junction bases not matched to a gene: 8. CDR3 in DNA: TGCGCCAGCAGCCAAGCGAGCGCGGGAGGGCCGGAGACCCAGTACTTC. Amino acids: CASSQASAGGPETQYF.

This chain uses TRBV19 with TRBJ2-2; D might be TRBD2 (5 bases). CDR1 is LNHDA and CDR2 is SQIVND in the germline V gene (reference sequence). Trimming removed 9 bases at V and 4 bases at J, with 9 bases between. The CDR3 has 12 amino acids. CDR3 in DNA: TGTGCCAGCTTAGAGGGCACCGGGGAGCTGTTTTTT. Residues: CASLEGTGELFF.

The V call is TRBV4-3, the J call TRBJ2-1, with 7 bases identical to TRBD2. The length of the CDR3 is 15 residues. Trimming removed 4 bases from V and 0 bases from J; junction bases left unmatched: 3. From germline, CDR1 is LGHNA and CDR2 YSLEER. CDR3 in DNA: TGCGCCAGCAGCCTCGGGGGGAGCTCCTACAATGAGCAGTTCTTC. Its protein is CASSLGGSSYNEQFF.

This rearrangement joins TRBV5-5 to TRBJ2-3, with D unclear. Trimming removed 0 bases from V and 2 bases from J, with 7 bases in between. CDR3 size: 14 residues. Germline CDR1 and CDR2: SGHKS and YYEKEE (reference sequence). The CDR3 sequence: CASSLDRDTDTQYF. The DNA for the CDR3 is TGTGCCAGCAGCTTGGACAGAGACACAGATACGCAGTATTTT.

This clone was seen a few times. This rearrangement joins TRBV7-2 to TRBJ2-5; weak D call: TRBD1 (6 bases). The CDR3 is 15 amino acids. Germline values: CDR1 SGHTA, CDR2 FQGNSA. The ends were cut back, 4 bases at V and 1 base at J, with 13 bases in the middle. Here the CDR3 DNA reads TGTGCCAGCAGCTGGCCCGGGACAACCCAAGAGACCCAGTACTTC. It yields the protein CASSWPGTTQETQYF.

The rearrangement links TRBV10-1 to TRBJ1-5; D gene unclear. CDR3 length: 14 amino acids. Trimming left V 8 bases short and J 0 bases short, with 11 bases between. From germline, CDR1 is WNHNN and CDR2 SYGVQD (reference sequence). The CDR3 region has the DNA TGCGCCAGCGAACACCCGGATAGCAATCAGCCCCAGCATTTT. Protein: CASEHPDSNQPQHF.

This clone came up a few times. J is TRBJ2-1 and V is TRBV15, with a possible D match to TRBD2 (5 bases). CDR3 length: 15 amino acids. The germline CDR1 and CDR2 sequences are LNHNV and YYDKDF (reference sequence). V was cut by 3 bases and J by 7 bases, with 16 bases left in between. The CDR3 DNA reads as TGTGCCACCAGCAGCCCCCCCGAGGGCCGGAATGAGCAGTTCTTC. Translation: CATSSPPEGRNEQFF. Complete variable domain (other parts from reference TRBV15 and TRBJ2-1): DAMVIQNPRYQVTQFGKPVTLSCSQTLNHNVMYWYQQKSSQAPKLLFHYYDKDFNNEADTPDNFQSRRPNTSFCFLDIRSPGLGDTAMYLCATSSPPEGRNEQFFGPGTRLTVL.

The chain carries TRBV7-9 and TRBJ2-1; maybe TRBD2 (6 bases). The CDR3 sequence is 13 residues long. Trimming removed 11 bases at V and 3 bases at J, with 14 bases between. CDR1 and CDR2 (germline): SEHNR, FQNEAQ (reference sequence). The CDR3 DNA reads TGTGCCGAGATGGGACTGATCTACAATGAGCAGTTCTTC. The encoded protein is CAEMGLIYNEQFF.